This T cell receptor (beta chain) was sequenced during a study of blood T cell repertoires in COVID-19. Study information: Acute and convalescent COVID-19 samples came from the United States, Italy and Spain. PBMCs, B-cell-depleted T cells, or T cells provided the cDNA or gDNA that made up the material.

The CDR3 covers 14 residues. Per the germline V gene, CDR1 is SGDLS and CDR2 is YYNGEE. V gave up 4 bases and J gave up 7 bases, with 15 bases separating them. Recruits, aged roughly 18 to 90 years, lived in 24 US areas. Participant reports of clinical history set cohort assignment. TCRdb's copy holds only in-frame clones and misses some; the assay was immunoSEQ multiplex PCR. Of 150,000 to 200,000 clones in the sample, more than 65% are singletons; the top ten hold more than 9.5%. The chain couples TRBV9 to TRBJ2-1; D perhaps matches TRBD2 (5 bases). The sequence was obtained from a man aged 50 or older who had recovered from COVID-19. Sequencing input: PBMCs or T cells enriched from blood (not recorded which). As DNA, the CDR3 is TGTGCCAGCAGCCCCACTGAGACTATTAATGAGCAGTTCTTC. Residues: CASSPTETINEQFF.